This T cell receptor beta chain was captured by sequencing in a study of regulatory T cells in long-lasting Graves disease. Study results and caveats: Segments TRBV28, TRBJ1-2 and TRBJ2-5 showed preferential usage in persistent disease.

The sample's time point: persistent/refractory GD, antithyroid drugs over 5 years with positive TRAb. With RNA extracted from PBMCs as input, the TCR library was made. V dropped 0 bases and J dropped 8 bases, with 11 bases sitting between them. The germline V gene encodes CDR1 SGHRS and CDR2 YFSETQ. The CDR3 extends over 13 amino acids. This clonotype was detected ten times or more. Its antigen is undetermined. To make TCR beta libraries, researchers used iRepertoire HTBI primers and Arm-PCR of CDR3 regions. Per the authors' pipeline: Looking across samples, the authors found 55 to 70 TRBV and some 13 TRBJ segments. TCRdb passed the multiplex PCR reads through MiXCR, listing each CDR3 protein once. The authors' filters were not applied to this entry. The sample lists fewer than 550,000 distinct CDR3 sequences, roughly 21% seen once, with 7.1% in the top ten.

This chain links TRBV5-1 with TRBJ1-2; D is undetermined. This sample comprised peripheral blood mononuclear cells (PBMCs), obtained when the disease was refractory, from a patient treated with antithyroid drugs. This TCR was sampled from a female donor with Graves disease. The CDR3 coding sequence is TGCGCCAGCAGCTTGGAAACATCTGGGGGCTACACCTTC. Residues: CASSLETSGGYTF.